This T cell receptor beta chain is from a study of T-cell memory formation after mild COVID-19. The trim removed 1 base at V and 0 bases at J, leaving 9 bases unmatched. CDR3 length equals 18 residues. Germline-derived CDR1 and CDR2 are LGHNA and YNFKEQ. This clonotype was counted a few times. As yet, its antigen is unknown. Regarding the study as a whole: Clones that got smaller from day 15 to 85 had even CD4/CD8, while clones growing later tipped toward CD4+. Those CD4+ clones that contracted were mainly in CM and EM (CD8+ ones in EMRA).

A single record per CDR3 protein comes from TCRdb applying MiXCR to the 5' RACE reads. The table has over 60,000 distinct CDR3 sequences, around 17% seen once. The sequenced sample consisted of PBMCs or a T cell subset sorted from them (not recorded which). The receptor's source is an adult woman who had mild COVID-19 (a few samples of this study predate the infection). Cell type and time point are not known. This chain connects TRBV4-2 to TRBJ2-3, with 8 nucleotides matching TRBD2. Written as DNA, the CDR3 is TGTGCCAGCAGCCAAGGAGAAAGCGGGGGCCGTAGCACAGATACGCAGTATTTT. This codes for CASSQGESGGRSTDTQYF.